Listed below are T cell receptor beta chains from one sample, sequenced in a study of OX40 agonist ivuxolimab in advanced cancers. Profiled with immunoSEQ multiplex PCR; TCRdb holds only in-frame clones, not every one. There are just under 65,000 clones in the sample; approximately 84% occur only once, and about 9.4% lies in the top ten. The material sequenced was CD4+ or CD8+ T cells sorted from blood, taken in a trial of the OX40 agonist ivuxolimab. Receptor source: an adult with an advanced solid tumor such as melanoma, head and neck, liver or kidney cancer. CDR3s include the opening cysteine and the closing phenylalanine or tryptophan. D genes are given only for firm matches. Not all rows give a size; the values are once, few, many and, for expanded clones, a class.

clone_size	cdr3_length	v_call	d_call	j_call	cdr3_aa	cdr3_nt
.	16	TRBV10-3	TRBD1	TRBJ1-5	CAISENRGSSNQPQHF	TGTGCCATCAGTGAGAACAGGGGGAGCAGCAATCAGCCCCAGCATTTT
many	18	TRBV5-1	.	TRBJ1-5	CASSLGTDSIGGNQPQHF	TGCGCCAGCAGCTTGGGGACAGATAGTATTGGGGGCAATCAGCCCCAGCATTTT
.	14	TRBV9	TRBD1	TRBJ1-2	CASSGGQGNYGYTF	TGTGCCAGCAGCGGGGGACAGGGCAACTATGGCTACACCTTC
few	14	TRBV7-2	.	TRBJ1-4	CASSLGGGNEKLFF	TGTGCCAGCAGCTTGGGGGGAGGTAATGAAAAACTGTTTTTT
.	14	TRBV7-9	.	TRBJ2-7	CASSSLQGRGEQYF	TGTGCCAGCAGCTCCTTACAGGGTAGAGGCGAGCAGTACTTC
.	15	TRBV18	TRBD1	TRBJ1-5	CASSPAQGSNQPQHF	TGTGCCAGCTCACCAGCACAGGGGAGCAATCAGCCCCAGCATTTT
.	16	TRBV2	.	TRBJ2-6	CASSLSGPSGANVLTF	TGTGCCAGCAGCCTGAGCGGGCCCTCTGGGGCCAACGTCCTGACTTTC
.	14	TRBV6-6	.	TRBJ1-2	CASTAWGVDYGYTF	TGTGCCAGCACTGCGTGGGGGGTGGACTATGGCTACACCTTC
.	13	TRBV14	.	TRBJ2-7	CASSLGAFGEQYF	TGTGCCAGCAGCCTGGGGGCGTTTGGCGAGCAGTACTTC
.	14	TRBV11-3	TRBD1	TRBJ2-7	CASSVQGVSYEQYF	TGTGCCAGCAGCGTACAGGGGGTCTCCTACGAGCAGTACTTC
.	13	TRBV7-8	.	TRBJ2-7	CASSLRDSYEQYF	TGTGCCAGCAGCTTAAGGGACTCCTACGAGCAGTACTTC
.	13	TRBV27	TRBD1	TRBJ1-1	CASSPLGTGSRIF	TGTGCCAGCAGTCCCCTCGGGACAGGGAGTAGAATCTTT
.	15	TRBV27	TRBD2	TRBJ2-5	CASSPGLAGEETQYF	TGTGCCAGCAGTCCGGGACTAGCGGGGGAAGAGACCCAGTACTTC
.	15	TRBV7-3	.	TRBJ2-1	CASSLGSAFGHEQFF	TGTGCCAGCAGCTTAGGTAGCGCCTTCGGCCATGAGCAGTTCTTC
once	16	TRBV7-3	.	TRBJ2-1	CASSLRGGGSYNEQFF	TGTGCCAGCAGCTTAAGGGGCGGGGGCAGCTACAATGAGCAGTTCTTC
.	16	TRBV7-2	TRBD1	TRBJ1-6	CASSSLTGGANSPLHF	TGTGCCAGCAGCTCCCTAACAGGGGGCGCGAATTCACCCCTCCACTTT
few	17	TRBV2	.	TRBJ1-5	CASSEGSTGYSNQPQHF	TGTGCCAGCAGTGAAGGGAGTACAGGATATAGCAATCAGCCCCAGCATTTT
.	17	TRBV25-1	TRBD2	TRBJ2-2	CASSSLAGGQKTGELFF	TGTGCCAGCAGTTCTCTAGCGGGAGGGCAAAAAACCGGGGAGCTGTTTTTT
.	14	TRBV6-5	.	TRBJ2-7	CASSSPGTVDEQYF	TGTGCCAGCAGTTCCCCGGGGACGGTGGACGAGCAGTACTTC
.	16	TRBV27	.	TRBJ1-2	CASSSRDRSRAYGYTF	TGTGCCAGCAGTTCTAGAGACAGGAGCAGAGCCTATGGCTACACCTTC
.	14	TRBV7-9	TRBD1	TRBJ2-7	CASSFSGTDYEQYF	TGTGCCAGCAGCTTCTCCGGGACAGACTACGAGCAGTACTTC
.	14	TRBV6-6	.	TRBJ1-6	CASNQGSYNSPLHF	TGTGCCAGCAACCAGGGGTCCTATAATTCACCCCTCCACTTT
.	15	TRBV27	.	TRBJ2-3	CASSTQLGNTDTQYF	TGTGCCAGCAGTACCCAACTAGGAAACACAGATACGCAGTATTTT
.	11	TRBV7-9	.	TRBJ2-3	CASSLLDTQYF	TGTGCCAGCAGCTTGCTGGATACGCAGTATTTT
.	13	TRBV6-5	.	TRBJ2-7	CASSRTALGEQYF	TGTGCCAGCAGTCGGACAGCGCTGGGGGAGCAGTACTTC
.	15	TRBV7-2	TRBD1	TRBJ1-2	CASSPGPGQGQGYTF	TGTGCCAGCAGCCCGGGGCCGGGACAGGGGCAAGGCTACACCTTC
.	15	TRBV9	.	TRBJ2-1	CASSALVGPYNEQFF	TGTGCCAGCAGCGCTCTAGTCGGGCCCTACAATGAGCAGTTCTTC
.	16	TRBV21-1	.	TRBJ2-3	CASSTRDTIYTDTQYF	TGTGCCAGCAGCACCCGGGACACTATTTACACAGATACGCAGTATTTT
.	17	TRBV4-2	TRBD1	TRBJ2-1	CASSQDRQGAKYGEQFF	TGTGCCAGCAGCCAAGATAGGCAGGGGGCGAAGTACGGAGAGCAGTTCTTC
.	15	TRBV27	.	TRBJ1-2	CASSFAGHAAYGYTF	TGTGCCAGCAGTTTCGCGGGGCACGCTGCCTATGGCTACACCTTC
.	20	TRBV4-1	TRBD2	TRBJ2-3	CASSLFPGTSGRIGTDTQYF	TGCGCCAGCAGCCTTTTTCCCGGGACTAGCGGGAGGATTGGCACAGATACGCAGTATTTT
once	15	TRBV28	TRBD2	TRBJ2-3	CASSFLAGGTDTQYF	TGTGCCAGCAGTTTCTTAGCGGGGGGAACAGATACGCAGTATTTT
.	14	TRBV5-1	.	TRBJ2-5	CASSLVQGEETQYF	TGCGCCAGCAGCTTAGTCCAGGGTGAAGAGACCCAGTACTTC
.	20	TRBV5-1	TRBD1	TRBJ2-2	CASSRKPRPPGQGSTGELFF	TGCGCCAGCAGCCGTAAACCTCGACCACCGGGACAGGGATCCACCGGGGAGCTGTTTTTT
.	16	TRBV5-5	.	TRBJ2-3	CASSLGRVLGTDTQYF	TGTGCCAGCAGCTTGGGCCGGGTTTTGGGGACAGATACGCAGTATTTT
once	16	TRBV5-4	TRBD1	TRBJ1-3	CASSFYSTGGRNTIYF	TGTGCCAGCAGCTTTTATTCGACAGGGGGTAGAAACACCATATATTTT
.	16	TRBV30	TRBD2	TRBJ2-3	CAWSVPTSERADTQYF	TGTGCCTGGAGTGTCCCGACTAGCGAGAGGGCAGATACGCAGTATTTT
.	12	TRBV11-2	.	TRBJ2-7	CASSLALYEQYF	TGTGCCAGCAGCTTAGCTCTCTACGAGCAGTACTTC
.	15	TRBV7-8	.	TRBJ2-7	CASSLVGGNGYEQYF	TGTGCCAGCAGCTTGGTCGGAGGGAACGGGTACGAGCAGTACTTC
few	13	TRBV5-4	.	TRBJ2-1	CASRPGRGNEQFF	TGTGCCAGCAGGCCTGGTCGGGGCAATGAGCAGTTCTTC
.	16	TRBV18	TRBD2	TRBJ2-1	CASSPLMASGYNEQFF	TGTGCCAGCTCACCACTCATGGCTAGCGGATACAATGAGCAGTTCTTC
.	16	TRBV11-3	TRBD2	TRBJ2-1	CASSLDLAGVYNEQFF	TGTGCCAGCAGCTTAGATCTGGCGGGAGTCTACAATGAGCAGTTCTTC
.	15	TRBV11-3	TRBD1	TRBJ2-7	CASSRGTGAPYEQYF	TGTGCCAGCAGCCGAGGGACAGGGGCCCCCTACGAGCAGTACTTC
medium-sized	13	TRBV19	.	TRBJ1-2	CASSITQGSGYTF	TGTGCCAGTAGTATAACGCAGGGCTCTGGCTACACCTTC